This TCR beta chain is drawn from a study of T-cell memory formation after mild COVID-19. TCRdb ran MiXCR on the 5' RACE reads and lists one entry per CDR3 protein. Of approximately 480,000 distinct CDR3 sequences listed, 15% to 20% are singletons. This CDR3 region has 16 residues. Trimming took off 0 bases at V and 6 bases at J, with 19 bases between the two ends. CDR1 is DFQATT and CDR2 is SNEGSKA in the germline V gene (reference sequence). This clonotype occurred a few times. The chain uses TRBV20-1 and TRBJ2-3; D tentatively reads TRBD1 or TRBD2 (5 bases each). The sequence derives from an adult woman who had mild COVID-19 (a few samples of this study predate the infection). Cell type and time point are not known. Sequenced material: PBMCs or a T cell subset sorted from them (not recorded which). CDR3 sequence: CSARDYGASSRDTQYF. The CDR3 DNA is TGCAGTGCTAGAGATTACGGGGCTAGCTCAAGGGATACGCAGTATTTT.